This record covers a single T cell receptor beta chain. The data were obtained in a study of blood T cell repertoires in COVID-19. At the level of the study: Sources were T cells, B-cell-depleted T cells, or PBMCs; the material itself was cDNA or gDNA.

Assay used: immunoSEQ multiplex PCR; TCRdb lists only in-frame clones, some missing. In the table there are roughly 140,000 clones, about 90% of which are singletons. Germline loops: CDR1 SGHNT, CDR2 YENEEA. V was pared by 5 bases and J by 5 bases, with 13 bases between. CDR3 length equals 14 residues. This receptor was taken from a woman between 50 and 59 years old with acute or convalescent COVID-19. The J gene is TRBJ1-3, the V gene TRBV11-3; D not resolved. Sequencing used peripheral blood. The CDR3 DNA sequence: TGTGCCAGCAGCCCGGTCAAAGACAGAAACACCATATATTTT. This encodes CASSPVKDRNTIYF.